The entry below gives a single T cell receptor beta chain sequence along with its context. This sample was included in a study of blood T cell repertoires in COVID-19. On the study more broadly: Whether acute or convalescent, the COVID-19 samples came from the United States, Italy and Spain. Sources were T cells, B-cell-depleted T cells, or PBMCs; the material itself was cDNA or gDNA.

As processed by the authors: The authors estimated nucleated cell counts from reference gene primer amplification. Profiling relied on immunoSEQ multiplex PCR, and the TCRdb table lists in-frame clones only, not all of them. V and J calls and clone size are as listed in that table; D and trimming were resolved from the DNA. The sample has 200,000 to 250,000 clones; over 75% are singletons. Recovered status applied to Cohort 3 donors who had two consecutive negative PCRs. It also applied to those with clearance or with symptom resolution. The junction had 5 bases not matched to a gene; V was cut back by 1 base and J by 3 bases. The CDR3 spans 15 residues. Germline V gives CDR1 LGHDT, CDR2 YNNKEL (reference sequence).

This rearrangement joins TRBV3-1 (or the pseudogene TRBV3-2) to TRBJ1-1, with TRBD1 identical over 7 bases. The sequencing input was PBMCs or T cells enriched from blood (not recorded which). This receptor was taken from a woman aged 60-70 years who had recovered from COVID-19. The CDR3: CASSQGARGHTEAFF. The CDR3 DNA reads TGTGCCAGCAGCCAAGGCGCGAGGGGGCACACTGAAGCTTTCTTT.